Many counts were recorded for the clone carrying this TCR beta chain. Its antigen is currently unknown. Per the germline V gene, CDR1 is DFQATT and CDR2 is SNEGSKA (reference sequence). The CDR3 spans 15 residues. The germline V and J ends were trimmed by 3 bases and 5 bases, with 18 bases remaining between them. Every sequencing run generated over 190 million TCR-beta sequences from 15-18 subjects. TCRdb re-called the 5' RACE reads through MiXCR, storing one row per CDR3 protein. Of 60,000 to 85,000 distinct CDR3 sequences listed, roughly 4.8% were seen once; the top ten hold less than 2.5%. The entry originates in a study of neurological immune-mediated disorders. Study results and limitations: TCR-beta repertoires seemed private in all groups, with no expanded CDR3 amino acid sequences shared.

The sequence derives from a woman aged 25 to 39 with multiple sclerosis. The gene calls are TRBV20-1 and TRBJ2-3; D remains unclear. Sample: PBMCs. DNA of the CDR3: TGCAGTGCTAGCATCCCCCTCAATGTGGAAGATACGCAGTATTTT. Protein: CSASIPLNVEDTQYF.